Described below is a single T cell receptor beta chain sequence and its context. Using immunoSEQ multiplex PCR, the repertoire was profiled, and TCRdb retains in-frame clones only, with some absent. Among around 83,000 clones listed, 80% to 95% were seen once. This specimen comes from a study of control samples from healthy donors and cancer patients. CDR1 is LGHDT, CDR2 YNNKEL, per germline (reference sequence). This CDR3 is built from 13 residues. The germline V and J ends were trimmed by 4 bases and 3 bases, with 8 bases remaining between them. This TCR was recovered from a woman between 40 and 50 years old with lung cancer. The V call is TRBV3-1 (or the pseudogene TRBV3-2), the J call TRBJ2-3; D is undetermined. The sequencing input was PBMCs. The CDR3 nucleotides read TGTGCCAGCAGCCCTGGAGCGACAGATACGCAGTATTTT. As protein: CASSPGATDTQYF.